Presented here are 9 T cell receptor beta chains from one specimen sequenced in a study of liver allograft versus peripheral blood T cells. Study-level information: Repertoires of T cell receptors in transplanted livers were compared with recipients' peripheral blood repertoires.

TCRdb analysed the reads with MiXCR anew, one entry per CDR3 protein. The repertoire holds over 7,000 distinct CDR3 sequences, roughly 18% seen once, with 4.6% in the top ten. Every receptor here comes from a human patient who had a liver transplant. T cells may partly derive from the graft donor.

V and J are TRBV13 and TRBJ2-7, with D unclear. The CDR3 length is 11 residues. With 2 bases removed from V and 4 bases from J, the gap between germline ends came to 3 bases. Germline loops: CDR1 PRHDT, CDR2 FYEKMQ (reference sequence). For the CDR3, the DNA is TGTGCCAGCAGCTTAAATTACGAGCAGTACTTC. This codes for CASSLNYEQYF.

This clonotype is medium-sized. The V gene is TRBV5-6, the J gene TRBJ2-1; 9 nucleotides agree with TRBD2. V was clipped by 0 bases and J by 1 base; unmatched bases: 11. The V gene's germline CDR1 is SGHDT and CDR2 YYEEEE. CDR3 size: 19 residues. The CDR3 DNA reads TGTGCCAGCAGCTTGGCCATAGCGGGAGTAAAAAGGTCCTACAATGAGCAGTTCTTC. Translating it yields CASSLAIAGVKRSYNEQFF.

The chain recombines TRBV28 with TRBJ2-2, with TRBD2 matching over 10 bases. V trimming: 4 bases; J trimming: 6 bases; junction bases outside the gene matches: 5. The germline gives CDR1 MDHEN, CDR2 SYDVKM. The CDR3 runs 15 residues. Here the CDR3 reads CASSWILAGAGELFF. The CDR3 DNA is TGTGCCAGCAGTTGGATTCTAGCGGGAGCCGGGGAGCTGTTTTTT.

This clonotype is labeled as medium-sized. This rearrangement joins TRBV20-1 to TRBJ2-2, with D unclear. The CDR3 sequence is 13 residues long. Deletions cut 3 bases from V and 2 bases from J, with 7 bases between. Germline-derived CDR1 and CDR2 are DFQATT and SNEGSKA (reference sequence). CDR3: CSASGGNTGELFF. CDR3 nucleotides: TGCAGTGCTAGTGGCGGTAACACCGGGGAGCTGTTTTTT.

The sample holds a few counts of this clonotype. This chain uses TRBV20-1 with TRBJ2-5, with D possibly matching TRBD2 (5 bases). V was shortened by 5 bases and J by 5 bases, with 15 bases between the two germline ends. The CDR3 runs 13 residues. Looked up from germline, CDR1 is DFQATT and CDR2 is SNEGSKA (reference sequence). Written as DNA, the CDR3 is TGCAGTGCTCCTGTATGGACGGGGGAGACCCAGTACTTC. Translated, it gives CSAPVWTGETQYF.

By frequency in the sample, this clonotype is medium-sized. The rearrangement joins TRBV28 to TRBJ1-2; 7 positions agree with TRBD1. Germline V gene lookup returns CDR1 MDHEN and CDR2 SYDVKM. The CDR3 extends over 15 amino acids. V trimming: 6 bases; J trimming: 0 bases; junction bases outside the gene matches: 7. The CDR3 sequence is CASRTDRNANYGYTF. The CDR3, as DNA: TGTGCCAGCAGGACGGACAGGAATGCTAACTATGGCTACACCTTC.

By proportion, this clonotype is medium-sized. V usage is TRBV11-2 and J usage is TRBJ2-1; 9 bases fit TRBD1. Germline CDR1 is SGHAT and CDR2 is FQNNGV. This CDR3 is built from 18 residues. J gave up 0 bases and V 6 bases, and 12 bases lay outside the gene matches. CDR3 coding DNA: TGTGCCAGCAGGACCGGGACAGGGTTTTGGTACTCCTACAATGAGCAGTTCTTC. Protein sequence: CASRTGTGFWYSYNEQFF.

This clonotype is medium-sized (0.01 to 0.1%) in the sample. V usage is TRBV28 and J usage is TRBJ2-3; D not certain. In germline, CDR1 is MDHEN, CDR2 SYDVKM. This CDR3 has 13 residues. V gave up 7 bases and J gave up 2 bases, with 10 bases separating them. This CDR3 reads CASMDPPTDTQYF. The CDR3 coding sequence is TGTGCCAGCATGGACCCGCCCACAGATACGCAGTATTTT.

A few counts support this clonotype. A much more abundant neighbour one base away suggests this may be a read error. The V call is TRBV27, the J call TRBJ2-3; tentatively, D is TRBD2 (5 bases). Germline-derived CDR1 and CDR2 are MNHEY and SMNVEV (reference sequence). This CDR3 spans 10 amino acids. The CDR3 loop is CVSGPDTQYF. The CDR3 bases are TGTGTCAGCGGACCAGATACGCAGTATTTT.